The 20 T cell receptor beta chains presented below share a single source sample, sequenced in a study of blood T cell repertoires in COVID-19. Profiling relied on immunoSEQ multiplex PCR, and the TCRdb table lists in-frame clones only, not all of them. The sample contains approximately 300,000 clones, 70% to 90% of which appear only once. The material sequenced was peripheral blood. The receptor set was obtained from a man younger than 30 who had recovered from COVID-19.

In its sample, this clone was seen a few times. CDR3 in amino acids: CASSFRVPDTQYF. As DNA, the CDR3 is TGTGCCAGCAGTTTCAGGGTCCCAGATACGCAGTATTTT. The rearrangement links TRBV28 to TRBJ2-3, with TRBD1 as a possible D gene (5 bases). The CDR3 extends over 13 amino acids. The V and J ends lost 3 bases and 4 bases respectively, with 8 bases between them. Germline CDR1 is MDHEN and CDR2 is SYDVKM.

As for this clone: Other DNA sequences in this sample translate to the same CDR3. The chain combines TRBV5-1 with TRBJ1-5; a possible D gene is TRBD1 (5 bases). The V end lost 0 bases, the J end lost 0 bases, and 7 bases lay between the germline ends. Germline loops: CDR1 SGHRS, CDR2 YFSETQ. CDR3 length: 15 amino acids. CDR3 loop: CASSLEGDSNQPQHF. CDR3 sequence (DNA): TGCGCCAGCAGCTTGGAAGGGGATAGCAATCAGCCCCAGCATTTT.

This rearrangement joins TRBV6-5 to TRBJ1-1; TRBD1 might be the D (5 bases). The CDR3 has 14 residues. V was cut by 11 bases and J by 8 bases, with 24 bases left in between. Germline lookup yields CDR1 MNHEY and CDR2 SVGAGI. The CDR3 DNA reads TGTGCCTCCCTAGTGGGGGGTTCGGCTGTGGAAGCTTTCTTT. Translating it yields CASLVGGSAVEAFF.

The chain couples TRBV10-2 to TRBJ2-3; 9 bases are shared with TRBD2. V dropped 6 bases and J dropped 0; count of bases not matched to a gene: 10. Germline V lookup: CDR1 WSHSY, CDR2 SAAADI. The CDR3 runs 17 residues. CDR3 nucleotide sequence: TGCGCCAGCAGCGGACTAGCGCCCTACTCTAGCACAGATACGCAGTATTTT. It is translated as CASSGLAPYSSTDTQYF.

This clone was seen a single time. The rearrangement uses TRBV18 and TRBJ2-6; TRBD1 aligns across 7 bases. Germline V gene sequence: CDR1 KGHSH, CDR2 LQKENI. V trimming: 6 bases; J trimming: 0 bases; junction bases outside the gene matches: 8. The CDR3 is 17 residues long. The CDR3 nucleotides read TGTGCCAGCTCCCCAGCGACAGGGTCCTCTGGGGCCAACGTCCTGACTTTC. It is translated as CASSPATGSSGANVLTF.

The rearrangement joins TRBV10-3 to TRBJ2-7, with TRBD1 matching over 10 bases. The V gene end was trimmed by 0 bases and the J gene end by 5 bases; junction bases not matched to a gene: 4. The CDR3 has 15 amino acids. From germline, CDR1 is ENHRY and CDR2 SYGVKD. The CDR3 reads CAISESGTGVHEQYF. The CDR3 DNA reads TGTGCCATCAGTGAGTCTGGGACAGGGGTTCACGAGCAGTACTTC.

The chain is built from TRBV19 and TRBJ2-7, with TRBD2 identical over 11 bases. This CDR3 has 14 amino acids. Looked up from germline, CDR1 is LNHDA and CDR2 is SQIVND (reference sequence). The V gene end was trimmed by 4 bases and the J gene end by 3 bases; junction bases not matched to a gene: 2. The CDR3 region has the DNA TGTGCCAGTAGTAGTAGCGGGGGGGTCTACGAGCAGTACTTC. Its protein is CASSSSGGVYEQYF.

The rearrangement uses TRBV19 and TRBJ1-2, with 7 bases aligning to TRBD1. There are 16 residues in the CDR3. V trimming: 6 bases; J trimming: 5 bases; junction bases outside the gene matches: 15. Germline values: CDR1 LNHDA, CDR2 SQIVND (reference sequence). CDR3 loop: CASRWSPVGTAYGYTF. The CDR3 DNA reads as TGTGCCAGTAGATGGAGTCCCGTGGGGACAGCTTATGGCTACACCTTC.

The rearrangement links TRBV7-9 to TRBJ1-1; no clear D. Germline V gives CDR1 SEHNR, CDR2 FQNEAQ (reference sequence). Trimming shortened V by 3 bases and J by 7 bases, and 6 bases separated the two germline ends. The CDR3 runs 11 residues. CDR3: CASSFGSEAFF. CDR3 bases: TGTGCCAGCAGCTTCGGGAGTGAAGCTTTCTTT.

The chain recombines TRBV6-2 or TRBV6-3 with TRBJ2-1; D unclear. This CDR3 comprises 13 residues. The V gene's germline CDR1 is MNHEY and CDR2 SVGEGT. V was pared by 5 bases and J by 5 bases, with 10 bases between. The CDR3: CASSPYYNNEQFF. CDR3 nucleotide sequence: TGTGCCAGCAGTCCCTACTACAACAATGAGCAGTTCTTC.

The chain links TRBV7-9 to TRBJ1-4; unclear D gene. CDR1 is SEHNR and CDR2 is FQNEAQ in the germline V gene (reference sequence). The CDR3 has 14 residues. V gave up 0 bases and J gave up 4 bases, with 6 bases separating them. The CDR3 DNA follows: TGTGCCAGCAGCTTAGCCAGCGTTAATGAAAAACTGTTTTTT. This gives the protein CASSLASVNEKLFF.

The genes are TRBV7-3 and TRBJ1-1; D is unclear. Trimming removed 0 bases at V and 5 bases at J, with 7 bases between. CDR1 SGHTA and CDR2 FQGTGA come from the germline V gene. This CDR3 is 13 amino acids long. The CDR3 DNA is TGTGCCAGCAGCTTAACGGTAGAAACTGAAGCTTTCTTT. As protein: CASSLTVETEAFF.

This clone was found a few times. This chain connects TRBV6-5 to TRBJ1-2; TRBD1 agrees at 7 bases. The germline V gene encodes CDR1 MNHEY and CDR2 SVGAGI. The CDR3 runs to 15 residues. Trimming at V came to 7 bases and at J to 0 bases, leaving 8 bases not matched to a gene. The CDR3, as DNA: TGTGCCAGCACTTCGGGAGGGACAGCTAACTATGGCTACACCTTC. Translation gives CASTSGGTANYGYTF.

This clone was detected only once. The rearrangement uses TRBV27 and TRBJ2-1; 9 bases map to TRBD1. The CDR3 runs to 14 residues. The ends lost 7 bases at V and 6 bases at J; junction bases unmatched: 7. Germline V gives CDR1 MNHEY, CDR2 SMNVEV (reference sequence). The CDR3 DNA sequence: TGTGCCAGCACGGGACAGGGTGGATCCAATGAGCAGTTCTTC. Encoded protein: CASTGQGGSNEQFF.

This chain joins TRBV27 and TRBJ2-1, with a possible D match to TRBD1 (8 bases). Trimming removed 4 bases from V and 5 bases from J, with 15 bases in between. Germline V gene lookup returns CDR1 MNHEY and CDR2 SMNVEV (reference sequence). The CDR3 is made up of 15 amino acids. CDR3 in amino acids: CASSYTGGAHNEQFF. The CDR3 nucleotides read TGTGCCAGCAGTTATACAGGGGGGGCACACAATGAGCAGTTCTTC.

The J gene is TRBJ2-3, the V gene TRBV11-3, with D maybe TRBD2 (6 bases). Germline-derived CDR1 and CDR2 are SGHNT and YENEEA. Trimming removed 4 bases at V and 2 bases at J, with 10 bases between. CDR3 length: 14 residues. The CDR3 DNA is TGTGCCAGCAGCTCTACGGGGGACACAGATACGCAGTATTTT. Protein product: CASSSTGDTDTQYF.

The rearrangement links TRBV20-1 to TRBJ1-5, with 7 bases identical to TRBD1. The J segment lost 3 bases and the V segment lost 3 bases, leaving 5 bases of the junction unmatched. The length of the CDR3 is 14 residues. The germline V gene encodes CDR1 DFQATT and CDR2 SNEGSKA (reference sequence). The CDR3: CSASLTGVNQPQHF. The CDR3 bases are TGCAGTGCTAGTCTAACAGGGGTCAATCAGCCCCAGCATTTT.

The rearrangement uses TRBV9 and TRBJ1-1; D possibly corresponds to TRBD1 (6 bases). The CDR3 sequence is 16 residues long. V was cut by 0 bases and J by 4 bases, with 16 bases left in between. Germline loops: CDR1 SGDLS, CDR2 YYNGEE. The CDR3 here is CASSVGGWAGVTEAFF. As DNA, the CDR3 is TGTGCCAGCAGCGTAGGAGGGTGGGCAGGGGTCACTGAAGCTTTCTTT.

The chain couples TRBV7-8 to TRBJ1-2; 8 positions match TRBD1. The J segment lost 6 bases and the V segment lost 1 base, leaving 7 bases of the junction unmatched. Germline CDR1 reads SGHVS; CDR2 reads FQNEAQ. The CDR3 extends over 15 amino acids. CDR3 in amino acids: CASSLVTGGRDGYTF. DNA for the CDR3: TGTGCCAGCAGCTTAGTAACAGGGGGAAGAGATGGCTACACCTTC.

The chain combines TRBV7-9 with TRBJ1-4; D call uncertain. The germline V gene has CDR1 SEHNR and CDR2 FQNEAQ (reference sequence). This CDR3 is 15 amino acids long. V was cut by 2 bases and J by 6 bases, with 13 bases left in between. The chain's CDR3 is CASSLMVTMDEKLFF. The CDR3 nucleotides read TGTGCCAGCAGCTTAATGGTAACAATGGATGAAAAACTGTTTTTT.